The clone carrying this T cell receptor beta chain came up many times. TCRdb re-called the 5' RACE reads with MiXCR, one entry per CDR3 protein. In the table there are 150,000 to 200,000 distinct CDR3 sequences, about a sixth of which are singletons. These data are taken from a study of CD8 T cells in ankylosing spondylitis. There are 12 residues in the CDR3. Between the trimmed V and J ends, which lost 6 bases and 2 bases, there was a span of 11 bases. The germline V gene has CDR1 DFQATT and CDR2 SNEGSKA (reference sequence). The sequencing sample was made of blood, either unsorted or a sorted T cell fraction (not recorded which). This TCR derives from a male donor with ankylosing spondylitis or in good health (not recorded which). This chain joins TRBV20-1 and TRBJ2-7; D tentatively reads TRBD1 or TRBD2 (5 bases each). CDR3 DNA: TGCAGTGCACTAGGGGTTGCCTACGAGCAGTACTTC. Residues: CSALGVAYEQYF.